This T cell receptor beta chain was sequenced in a study of T-cell memory formation after mild COVID-19. The study's findings and limits: Clones which contracted sat mainly in CM and EM if CD4+, and in EMRA if CD8+.

This CDR3 contains 16 residues. Trimming cost V 5 bases and J 10 bases, with 23 bases left between them. Germline V gives CDR1 MNHEY, CDR2 SMNVEV (reference sequence). TCRdb reprocessed the 5' RACE reads via MiXCR and lists one record per CDR3 protein. The table has 260,000 or so distinct CDR3 sequences, 16% seen once. This clonotype was counted a few times. Its antigen is unknown. The specimen sequenced was PBMCs or a T cell subset sorted from them (not recorded which). The sequence came from a man aged 18 to 29 who had mild COVID-19 (a few samples of this study predate the infection). Cell type and time point are not known. This chain uses TRBV27 with TRBJ1-4; D is ambiguous. The CDR3 loop reads CASSPPAGSGVGKLFF. The CDR3 nucleotides are TGTGCCAGCAGTCCACCTGCCGGGAGCGGGGTCGGAAAACTGTTTTTT. The full variable domain, in which reference TRBV27 and TRBJ1-4 provide the parts outside the CDR3, is EAQVTQNPRYLITVTGKKLTVTCSQNMNHEYMSWYRQDPGLGLRQIYYSMNVEVTDKGDVPEGYKVSRKEKRNFPLILESPSPNQTSLYFCASSPPAGSGVGKLFFGSGTQLSVL.